What follows are 11 T cell receptor beta chains derived from one specimen sequenced in a study of cytomegalovirus exposure and HLA in healthy donors. The PCR used 60 Vbeta and 13 Jbeta primers. The repertoire was sequenced with immunoSEQ multiplex PCR; TCRdb's copy has only in-frame clones and lacks some. The top ten hold more than 1.5% of the sample, which has just over 150,000 clones, around four fifths seen once. Source material: PBMCs. The receptors originated from a man younger than 35 in good health and CMV-seronegative.

The chain combines TRBV9 with TRBJ2-1, with 7 bases that match TRBD2. V lost 1 base to trimming and J lost 1 base; unmatched junction nucleotides: 8. The CDR3 sequence is 17 residues long. Germline CDR1 reads SGDLS; CDR2 reads YYNGEE. The CDR3 sequence: CASSVSGLSTSYNEQFF. CDR3 bases: TGTGCCAGCAGCGTATCGGGACTATCCACGTCCTACAATGAGCAGTTCTTC.

In nucleotides, the CDR3 is TGTGCCAGCCGACCGAGCGGGAGGGCCACAGATACGCAGTATTTT. Protein: CASRPSGRATDTQYF. The chain uses TRBV7-2 and TRBJ2-3; 10 bases align to TRBD2. The CDR3 length is 15 residues. V was pared by 8 bases and J by 2 bases, with 7 bases of the junction left unmatched. Germline V gene data show CDR1 as SGHTA and CDR2 as FQGNSA.

The count of this clone is one. This chain uses TRBV5-6 with TRBJ1-6; 7 bases map to TRBD1. Germline-derived CDR1 and CDR2 are SGHDT and YYEEEE. The CDR3 contains 17 residues. Trimming removed 4 bases from V and 1 base from J; junction bases left unmatched: 8. CDR3 amino acids: CASSDWDRISYNSPLHF. DNA for the CDR3: TGTGCCAGCAGCGACTGGGACAGAATTTCCTATAATTCACCCCTCCACTTT.

J is TRBJ1-5 and V is TRBV21-1; the tabulated D call, TRBD1, remains unverified against the DNA. TRBV21-1 is noted as a pseudogene. The CDR3 contains 20 residues. The CDR3 nucleotides are TGTGCCAGCAGCAAAGGGTCGAGGCAGGGGGTCCCGTGTAGCAATCAGCCCCAGCATTTT. Its protein product is CASSKGSRQGVPCSNQPQHF.

The J gene is TRBJ2-7, the V gene TRBV6-5; D unresolved. The germline CDR1 and CDR2 sequences are MNHEY and SVGAGI. This CDR3 comprises 13 residues. V lost 8 bases to trimming and J lost 5 bases, with 16 bases between them. DNA for the CDR3: TGTGCCAGCGAGGCCATTATTGGCGACGAGCAGTACTTC. Protein product: CASEAIIGDEQYF.

The CDR3 bases are TGTGCCAGCAGCCTCTATGGCGGGGGCTTCTCAGAGACCCAGTACTTC. Its translation: CASSLYGGGFSETQYF. The chain recombines TRBV21-1 with TRBJ2-5; the tabulated D call, TRBD2, remains unverified against the DNA. TRBV21-1 is a known pseudogene. The CDR3 contains 16 residues.

The rearrangement joins TRBV28 to TRBJ2-7; D may be TRBD2 (5 bases). The CDR3 has 16 residues. Trimming took off 1 base at V and 4 bases at J, with 17 bases between the two ends. CDR1 MDHEN and CDR2 SYDVKM come from the germline V gene. The CDR3: CASSLSLTGFSYEQYF. CDR3 nucleotides: TGTGCCAGCAGTTTATCCCTGACGGGATTTTCGTACGAGCAGTACTTC.

This clone was observed a few times. The V call is TRBV7-9, the J call TRBJ2-2; 8 bases map to TRBD1. V shed 5 bases, J shed 6 bases, and the junction held 5 bases outside the gene matches. The CDR3 spans 14 residues. The germline gives CDR1 SEHNR, CDR2 FQNEAQ (reference sequence). In DNA, the CDR3 is TGTGCCAGCAGCCCGGCAGGGGGCGCCGGGGAGCTGTTTTTT. Translation: CASSPAGGAGELFF. The full variable domain, its missing parts supplied by reference TRBV7-9 and TRBJ2-2, is DTGVSQNPRHKITKRGQNVTFRCDPISEHNRLYWYRQTLGQGPEFLTYFQNEAQLEKSRLLSDRFSAERPKGSFSTLEIQRTEQGDSAMYLCASSPAGGAGELFFGEGSRLTVL.

The V call is TRBV6-5, the J call TRBJ2-7, with a tentative D call TRBD1 (6 bases). Trimming took off 4 bases at V and 2 bases at J, with 15 bases between the two ends. The CDR3 has 15 residues. CDR1 and CDR2 (germline): MNHEY, SVGAGI. CDR3 protein: CASSSRGQLAYEQYF. In DNA form, the CDR3 reads TGTGCCAGCAGTTCCCGCGGACAGCTTGCCTACGAGCAGTACTTC.

V is TRBV28 and J is TRBJ1-1, with a tentative D call TRBD1 (6 bases). With 8 bases removed from V and 1 base from J, the gap between germline ends came to 11 bases. The CDR3 totals 13 residues. Looked up from germline, CDR1 is MDHEN and CDR2 is SYDVKM. The CDR3: CASDDRRNTEAFF. The CDR3 region has the DNA TGTGCCAGCGACGACAGGAGGAACACTGAAGCTTTCTTT.

This rearrangement joins TRBV6-6 to TRBJ1-1; D is unresolved. CDR3 size: 13 residues. Germline V gives CDR1 MNHNY, CDR2 SVGAGI (reference sequence). The V end lost 6 bases, the J end lost 0 bases, and 8 bases lay between the germline ends. CDR3 in DNA: TGTGCCAGCAGGGAGGGCCTGAACACTGAAGCTTTCTTT. Its translation: CASREGLNTEAFF.